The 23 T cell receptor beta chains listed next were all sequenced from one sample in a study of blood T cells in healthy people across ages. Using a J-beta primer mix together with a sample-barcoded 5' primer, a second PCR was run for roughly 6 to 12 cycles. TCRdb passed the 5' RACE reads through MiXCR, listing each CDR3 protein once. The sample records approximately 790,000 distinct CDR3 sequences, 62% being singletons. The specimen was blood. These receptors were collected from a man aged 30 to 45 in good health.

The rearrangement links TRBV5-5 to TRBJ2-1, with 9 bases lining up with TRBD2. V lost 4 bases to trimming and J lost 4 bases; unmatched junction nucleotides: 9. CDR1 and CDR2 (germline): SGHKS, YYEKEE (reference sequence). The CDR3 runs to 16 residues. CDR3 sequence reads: CASSPSLAGRYNEQFF. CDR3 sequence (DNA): TGTGCCAGCAGCCCCTCCCTAGCGGGGCGGTACAATGAGCAGTTCTTC.

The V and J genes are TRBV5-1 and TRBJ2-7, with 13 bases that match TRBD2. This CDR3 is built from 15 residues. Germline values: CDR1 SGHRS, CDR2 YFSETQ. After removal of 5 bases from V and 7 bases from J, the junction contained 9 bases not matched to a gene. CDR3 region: CASSFTSGGAKEQYF. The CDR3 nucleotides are TGCGCCAGCAGTTTTACTAGCGGGGGGGCCAAAGAGCAGTACTTC.

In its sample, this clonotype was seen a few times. CDR3 residues: CASSLARLAGGVETQYF. DNA of the CDR3: TGTGCCAGCAGCTTAGCTCGTTTAGCGGGGGGCGTAGAGACCCAGTACTTC. The V and J genes are TRBV7-2 and TRBJ2-5; 10 positions match TRBD2. The CDR3 extends over 17 amino acids. Germline lookup yields CDR1 SGHTA and CDR2 FQGNSA. V was pared by 0 bases and J by 4 bases, with 8 bases of the junction left unmatched.

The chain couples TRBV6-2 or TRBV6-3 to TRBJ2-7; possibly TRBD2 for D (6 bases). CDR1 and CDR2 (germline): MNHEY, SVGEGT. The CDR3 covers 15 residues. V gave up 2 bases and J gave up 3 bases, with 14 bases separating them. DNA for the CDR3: TGTGCCAGCAGTTACAGGAGGGTGAGTGGCTACGAGCAGTACTTC. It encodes CASSYRRVSGYEQYF.

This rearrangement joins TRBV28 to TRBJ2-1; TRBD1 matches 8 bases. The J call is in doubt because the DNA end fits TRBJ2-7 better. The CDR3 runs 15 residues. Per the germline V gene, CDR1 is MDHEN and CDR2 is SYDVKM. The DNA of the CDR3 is TGTGCCAGCAGCCCCAGGGGGCGCGGGCAATACGAGCAGTACTTC. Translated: CASSPRGRGQYEQYF.

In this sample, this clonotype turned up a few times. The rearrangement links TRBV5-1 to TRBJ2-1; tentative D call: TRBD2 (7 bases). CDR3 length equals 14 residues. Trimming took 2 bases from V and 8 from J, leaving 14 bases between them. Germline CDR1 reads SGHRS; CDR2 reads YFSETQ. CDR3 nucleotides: TGCGCCAGCAGCTTTCGGGGGGCCGTATATGAGCAGTTCTTC. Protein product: CASSFRGAVYEQFF.

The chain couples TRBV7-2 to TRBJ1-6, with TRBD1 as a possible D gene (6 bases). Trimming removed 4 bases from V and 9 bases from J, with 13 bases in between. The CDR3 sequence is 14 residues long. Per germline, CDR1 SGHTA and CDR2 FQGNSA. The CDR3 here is CASSSGQIPSPLHF. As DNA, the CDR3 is TGTGCCAGCAGCTCAGGACAGATTCCTTCACCCCTCCACTTT.

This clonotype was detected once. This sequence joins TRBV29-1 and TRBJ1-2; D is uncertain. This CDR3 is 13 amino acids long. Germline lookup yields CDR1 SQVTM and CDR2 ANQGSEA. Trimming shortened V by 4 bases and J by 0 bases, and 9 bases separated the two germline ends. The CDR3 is CSVVPSSNYGYTF. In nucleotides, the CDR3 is TGCAGCGTTGTCCCCAGTTCTAACTATGGCTACACCTTC.

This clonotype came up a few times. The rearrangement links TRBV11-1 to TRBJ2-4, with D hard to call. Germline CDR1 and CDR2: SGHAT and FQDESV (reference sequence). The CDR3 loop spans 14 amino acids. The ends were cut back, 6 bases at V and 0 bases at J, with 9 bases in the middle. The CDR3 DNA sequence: TGTGCCAGCAGTCAAAACTTAGCCAAAAACATTCAGTACTTC. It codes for CASSQNLAKNIQYF.

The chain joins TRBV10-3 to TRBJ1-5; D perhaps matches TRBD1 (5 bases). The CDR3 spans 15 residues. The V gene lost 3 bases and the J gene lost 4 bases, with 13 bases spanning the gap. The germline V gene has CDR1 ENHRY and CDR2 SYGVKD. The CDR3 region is CAISDRTDRNQPQHF. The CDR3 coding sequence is TGTGCCATCAGTGACCGAACAGACAGAAATCAGCCCCAGCATTTT.

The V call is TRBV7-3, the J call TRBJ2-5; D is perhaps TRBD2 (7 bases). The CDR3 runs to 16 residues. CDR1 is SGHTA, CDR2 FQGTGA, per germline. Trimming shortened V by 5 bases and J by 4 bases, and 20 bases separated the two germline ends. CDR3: CASSPLGAGAVETQYF. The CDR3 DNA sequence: TGTGCCAGCAGCCCCTTGGGGGCGGGGGCTGTAGAGACCCAGTACTTC.

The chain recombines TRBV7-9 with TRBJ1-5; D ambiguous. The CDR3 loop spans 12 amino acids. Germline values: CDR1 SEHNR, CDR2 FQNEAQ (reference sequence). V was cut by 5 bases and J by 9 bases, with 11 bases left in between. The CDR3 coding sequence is TGTGCCAGCAGCCGTGGGGATATGCCCCAGCATTTT. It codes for CASSRGDMPQHF.

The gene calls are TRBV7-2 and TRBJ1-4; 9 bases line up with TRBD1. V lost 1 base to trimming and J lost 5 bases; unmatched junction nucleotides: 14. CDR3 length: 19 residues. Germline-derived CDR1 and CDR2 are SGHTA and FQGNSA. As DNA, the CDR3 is TGTGCCAGCAGCTTAGTTGAAACCGGGACAGGGTGGGCGAATGAAAAACTGTTTTTT. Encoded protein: CASSLVETGTGWANEKLFF. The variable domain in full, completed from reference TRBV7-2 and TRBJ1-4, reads GAGVSQSPSNKVTEKGKDVELRCDPISGHTALYWYRQSLGQGLEFLIYFQGNSAPDKSGLPSDRFSAERTGGSVSTLTIQRTQQEDSAVYLCASSLVETGTGWANEKLFFGSGTQLSVL.

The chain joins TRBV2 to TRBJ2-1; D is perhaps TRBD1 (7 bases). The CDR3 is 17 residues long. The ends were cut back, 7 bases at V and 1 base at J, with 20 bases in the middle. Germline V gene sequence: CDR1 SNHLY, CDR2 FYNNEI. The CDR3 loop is CASTRGAGSGSYNEQFF. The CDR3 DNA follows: TGTGCCAGCACCAGGGGGGCCGGATCGGGGTCCTACAATGAGCAGTTCTTC. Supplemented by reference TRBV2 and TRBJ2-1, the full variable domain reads EPEVTQTPSHQVTQMGQEVILRCVPISNHLYFYWYRQILGQKVEFLVSFYNNEISEKSEIFDDQFSVERPDGSNFTLKIRSTKLEDSAMYFCASTRGAGSGSYNEQFFGPGTRLTVL.

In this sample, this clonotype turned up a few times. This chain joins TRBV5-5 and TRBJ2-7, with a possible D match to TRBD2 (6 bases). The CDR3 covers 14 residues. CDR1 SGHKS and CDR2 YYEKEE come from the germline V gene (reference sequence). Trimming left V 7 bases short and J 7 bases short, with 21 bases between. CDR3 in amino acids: CASRLSPGVGEQYF. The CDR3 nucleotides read TGTGCCAGCCGGTTATCTCCGGGGGTGGGAGAGCAGTACTTC.

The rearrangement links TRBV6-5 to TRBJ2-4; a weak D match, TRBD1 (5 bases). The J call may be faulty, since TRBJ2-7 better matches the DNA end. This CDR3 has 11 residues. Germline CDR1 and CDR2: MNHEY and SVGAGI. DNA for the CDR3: TGTGCCAGCAGACGACAGTACGAGCAGTACTTC. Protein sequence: CASRRQYEQYF.

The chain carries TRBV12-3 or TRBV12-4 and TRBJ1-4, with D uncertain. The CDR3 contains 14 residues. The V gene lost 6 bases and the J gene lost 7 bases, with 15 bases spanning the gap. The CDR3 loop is CASSQTEGSEKLFF. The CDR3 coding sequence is TGTGCCAGCAGCCAAACAGAGGGTAGTGAAAAACTGTTTTTT.

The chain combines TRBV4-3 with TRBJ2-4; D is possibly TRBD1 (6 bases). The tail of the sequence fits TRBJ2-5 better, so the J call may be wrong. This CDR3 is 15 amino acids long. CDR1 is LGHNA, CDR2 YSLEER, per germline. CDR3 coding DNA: TGCGCCAGCAGCCAAGAAATACTAGGGGGAAAGACCCAGTACTTC. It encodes CASSQEILGGKTQYF.

In nucleotides, the CDR3 is TGTGCCAGCAGCTTGGAGGGCAGCCGGTTCTTC. Translating it yields CASSLEGSRFF. The chain has TRBV5-4 and TRBJ2-1; D is unclear. The V gene lost 0 bases and the J gene lost 15 bases, with 10 bases spanning the gap. The V gene's germline CDR1 is SGHNT and CDR2 YYREEE (reference sequence). CDR3 length: 11 residues.

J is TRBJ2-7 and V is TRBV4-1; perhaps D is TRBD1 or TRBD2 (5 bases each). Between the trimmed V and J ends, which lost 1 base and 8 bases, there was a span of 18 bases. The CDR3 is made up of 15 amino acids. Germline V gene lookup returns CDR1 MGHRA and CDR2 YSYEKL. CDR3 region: CASSQVIRDGGQQYF. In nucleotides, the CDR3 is TGCGCCAGCAGCCAAGTCATCCGGGACGGAGGACAGCAGTACTTC.

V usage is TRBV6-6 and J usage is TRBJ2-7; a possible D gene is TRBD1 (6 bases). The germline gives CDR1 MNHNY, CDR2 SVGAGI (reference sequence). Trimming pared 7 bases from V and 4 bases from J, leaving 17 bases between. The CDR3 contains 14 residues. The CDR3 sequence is CASTNQGWAYEQYF. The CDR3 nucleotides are TGTGCCAGCACCAACCAGGGGTGGGCTTACGAGCAGTACTTC.

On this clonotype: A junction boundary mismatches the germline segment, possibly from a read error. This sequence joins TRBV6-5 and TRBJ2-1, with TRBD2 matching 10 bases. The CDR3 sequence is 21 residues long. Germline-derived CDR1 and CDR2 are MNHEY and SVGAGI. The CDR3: CASSHSLNSGGIIWSYNEQFF. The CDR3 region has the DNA TGTGCCAGCAGTCACTCTTTGAATAGCGGGGGGATTATATGGTCCTACAATGAGCAGTTCTTC.

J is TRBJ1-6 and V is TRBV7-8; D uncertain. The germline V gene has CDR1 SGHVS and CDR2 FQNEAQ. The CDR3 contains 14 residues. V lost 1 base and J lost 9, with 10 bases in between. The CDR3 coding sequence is TGTGCCAGCAGCTTAGTCCCAATAGCTTCACCCCTCCACTTT. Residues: CASSLVPIASPLHF.